This T cell receptor (beta chain) was observed in a study of blood T cell repertoires in COVID-19. Method: immunoSEQ multiplex PCR; TCRdb's copy keeps in-frame clones and lacks some. The profile shows 25,000 to 35,000 clones, approximately 80% of them singletons. The CDR3 extends over 14 amino acids. Germline V gives CDR1 SGHRS, CDR2 YFSETQ. V was trimmed by 1 base and J by 7 bases, leaving 12 bases between them. Sequenced sample: peripheral blood. This sequence joins TRBV5-1 and TRBJ2-1, with D maybe TRBD2 (5 bases). This TCR was recovered from a man between 70 and 80 years old with active COVID-19. The CDR3, as DNA: TGCGCCAGCAGCTTGAACGTCGGAGGTAATGAGCAGTTCTTC. Amino acids: CASSLNVGGNEQFF.